A selection of T cell receptor beta chains follows, all from one sample in a study of brain T cells in children with intractable seizures. Generated by immunoSEQ multiplex PCR, the TCRdb table keeps only in-frame clones and is missing some. The table lists about 76,000 clones, roughly 91% of them singletons. The material sequenced was peripheral blood, taken at surgery. The receptors originated from a boy younger than two with tuberous sclerosis and intractable seizures. CDR3s include the opening cysteine and the closing phenylalanine or tryptophan. The D gene is left open where the match is weak. Clone size, where shown, is once, few, many, or a class for clones that have expanded.

abundance	v_gene	d_gene	j_gene	CDR3aa	CDR3nt
-	TRBV19	-	TRBJ2-2	CASSIRGGRTGELFF	TGTGCCAGTAGTATTCGAGGGGGGCGGACCGGGGAGCTGTTTTTT
-	TRBV10-3	TRBD2	TRBJ2-7	CAISDPRLAGASYEQYF	TGTGCCATCAGTGACCCCCGACTAGCGGGTGCCTCCTACGAGCAGTACTTC
-	TRBV6-5	-	TRBJ1-2	CASRESGLGGYTF	TGTGCCAGCAGAGAGTCAGGGTTAGGTGGCTACACCTTC
once	TRBV28	-	TRBJ1-6	CASSSFGNNSPLHF	TGTGCCAGCAGTTCCTTTGGGAATAATTCACCCCTCCACTTT
-	TRBV4-2	-	TRBJ2-3	CASSQSLRADTQYF	TGTGCCAGCAGCCAGTCCCTACGGGCAGATACGCAGTATTTT
-	TRBV19	-	TRBJ2-3	CASSIFRGRTDTQYF	TGTGCCAGTAGTATCTTCAGGGGTCGCACAGATACGCAGTATTTT
-	TRBV27	-	TRBJ1-5	CASSPELGINQPQHF	TGTGCCAGCAGTCCGGAGTTGGGGATTAATCAGCCCCAGCATTTT
-	TRBV28	TRBD1	TRBJ2-7	CASRRDRVYEQYF	TGTGCCAGCCGACGGGACAGGGTCTACGAGCAGTACTTC
-	TRBV13	-	TRBJ2-7	CASRPGGGKYEQYF	TGTGCCAGCAGACCCGGCGGCGGAAAGTACGAGCAGTACTTC
-	TRBV25-1	-	TRBJ2-6	CASSESVYSGANVLTF	TGTGCCAGCAGTGAGTCGGTCTACTCTGGGGCCAACGTCCTGACTTTC
-	TRBV6-5	-	TRBJ1-2	CASSYSTPFYGYTF	TGTGCCAGCAGTTACTCGACACCGTTCTATGGCTACACCTTC
-	TRBV6-1	-	TRBJ1-2	CAVRGVYGYTF	TGTGCCGTTCGAGGCGTCTATGGCTACACCTTC
-	TRBV5-1	-	TRBJ2-7	CASSSYSGSYEQYF	TGCGCCAGCAGCTCCTATAGTGGGTCCTACGAGCAGTACTTC
-	TRBV5-5	-	TRBJ2-7	CASSLYWTYEQYF	TGTGCCAGCAGCTTGTACTGGACCTACGAGCAGTACTTC
-	TRBV5-1	TRBD2	TRBJ2-3	CASSLVAGTDTQYF	TGCGCCAGCAGCTTGGTAGCGGGGACAGATACGCAGTATTTT
-	TRBV7-2	TRBD1	TRBJ1-1	CASSLDSGGRAFF	TGTGCCAGCAGCTTAGATTCAGGGGGCCGAGCTTTCTTT
-	TRBV2	TRBD1	TRBJ1-2	CAIGTGPNYGYTF	TGTGCCATCGGGACAGGACCTAACTATGGCTACACCTTC
-	TRBV7-9	-	TRBJ1-5	CASSLEGNNQPQHF	TGTGCCAGCAGCCTCGAGGGAAACAATCAGCCCCAGCATTTT
once	TRBV24-1	-	TRBJ1-1	CATSDSGETEAFF	TGTGCCACCAGTGATTCTGGGGAAACTGAAGCTTTCTTT
-	TRBV5-6	-	TRBJ1-1	CASSHHTEAFF	TGTGCCAGCAGCCACCACACTGAAGCTTTCTTT
-	TRBV30	-	TRBJ2-7	CALSPLSYEQYF	TGTGCCCTTAGTCCCCTCTCCTACGAGCAGTACTTC
-	TRBV4-1	-	TRBJ2-5	CASSQALGKETQYF	TGCGCCAGCAGCCAAGCTCTGGGGAAAGAGACCCAGTACTTC
once	TRBV3-1/TRBV3-2	TRBD2	TRBJ2-2	CASSQGGLATNTGELFF	TGTGCCAGCAGCCAAGGGGGACTAGCGACAAACACCGGGGAGCTGTTTTTT
-	TRBV4-1	-	TRBJ1-2	CASSGYDGYGYTF	TGCGCCAGCAGCGGGTATGACGGCTATGGCTACACCTTC
-	TRBV4-1	-	TRBJ1-2	CASSQNPEGFLGGYTF	TGCGCCAGCAGCCAGAACCCCGAGGGATTTCTGGGGGGCTACACCTTC
-	TRBV7-9	-	TRBJ2-7	CASSRTPGLPPNEQYF	TGTGCCAGCAGCCGAACTCCGGGACTCCCCCCCAACGAGCAGTACTTC
-	TRBV2	-	TRBJ2-5	CASSPVLGGETQYF	TGTGCCAGCAGCCCGGTCTTAGGGGGGGAGACCCAGTACTTC
-	TRBV7-8	-	TRBJ1-5	CASSQNGRSNQPQHF	TGTGCCAGCAGCCAGAATGGGCGGAGCAATCAGCCCCAGCATTTT
-	TRBV7-8	TRBD1	TRBJ2-1	CASSQDRGRNEQFF	TGTGCCAGCAGCCAGGACAGGGGGCGAAATGAGCAGTTCTTC
-	TRBV7-8	TRBD1	TRBJ1-2	CASSFSGTGSPVTF	TGTGCCAGCAGTTTTTCCGGGACAGGTAGCCCGGTCACCTTC
-	TRBV15	-	TRBJ1-2	CATSRDMGGYTF	TGTGCCACCAGCAGAGATATGGGAGGCTACACCTTC
once	TRBV4-1	TRBD2	TRBJ2-3	CASSHNPTSRDTQYF	TGCGCCAGCAGCCACAACCCGACTAGCAGAGATACGCAGTATTTT
-	TRBV2	-	TRBJ1-1	CASSETEYTEAFF	TGTGCCAGCAGTGAAACCGAATACACTGAAGCTTTCTTT
-	TRBV14	-	TRBJ1-6	CASSPRPVLSYNSPLHF	TGTGCCAGCAGCCCCCGACCGGTACTCTCCTATAATTCACCCCTCCACTTT
-	TRBV5-1	TRBD1	TRBJ1-2	CASSVGTGRGNYGYTF	TGCGCCAGCAGCGTTGGGACAGGGAGGGGTAACTATGGCTACACCTTC
-	TRBV4-2	TRBD2	TRBJ2-1	CASSRGGASYNEQFF	TGTGCCAGCAGCCGCGGGGGGGCCTCCTACAATGAGCAGTTCTTC
-	TRBV27	-	TRBJ1-1	CASSLARGASAFF	TGTGCCAGCAGTTTAGCCCGGGGGGCTTCGGCTTTCTTT
-	TRBV7-9	TRBD1	TRBJ2-7	CASSLEGTDYEQYF	TGTGCCAGCAGCTTAGAGGGGACAGACTACGAGCAGTACTTC
-	TRBV2	TRBD1	TRBJ1-1	CASMWDRSSVTEAFF	TGTGCCAGCATGTGGGACAGATCTTCTGTCACTGAAGCTTTCTTT
-	TRBV4-2	-	TRBJ1-2	CASSQVFQGLDYGYTF	TGTGCCAGCAGCCAAGTATTCCAGGGGTTAGACTATGGCTACACCTTC
-	TRBV12-3/TRBV12-4	-	TRBJ2-1	CASGEQDYNEQFF	TGTGCCAGCGGGGAACAGGATTACAATGAGCAGTTCTTC
-	TRBV15	-	TRBJ2-5	CATSRVNAIQETQYF	TGTGCCACCAGCAGAGTGAATGCGATCCAAGAGACCCAGTACTTC
-	TRBV2	-	TRBJ2-7	CASSEGPYEQYF	TGTGCCAGCAGTGAAGGTCCCTACGAGCAGTACTTC
-	TRBV30	-	TRBJ1-6	CAWDADGVGGSPLHF	TGTGCCTGGGATGCGGACGGGGTGGGAGGTTCACCCCTCCACTTT
-	TRBV4-1	-	TRBJ1-6	CASTHSPNSPLHF	TGCGCCAGCACCCACAGCCCTAATTCACCCCTCCACTTT
-	TRBV30	-	TRBJ1-2	CAWSVLGIAGRVGYTF	TGTGCCTGGAGTGTACTCGGTATTGCAGGGCGGGTTGGCTACACCTTC
-	TRBV30	-	TRBJ1-6	CAWRTQSGSPLHF	TGTGCCTGGAGAACGCAGAGTGGTTCACCCCTCCACTTT
-	TRBV6-6	TRBD2	TRBJ2-5	CASSYGGSGVQETQYF	TGTGCCAGCAGTTACGGGGGTAGCGGGGTCCAAGAGACCCAGTACTTC
-	TRBV5-1	TRBD1	TRBJ2-2	CASSNGQGPTGELFF	TGCGCCAGCAGCAACGGACAGGGGCCCACCGGGGAGCTGTTTTTT
-	TRBV7-3	-	TRBJ1-5	CASSLTGTGNQPQHF	TGTGCCAGCAGCTTAACAGGGACGGGCAATCAGCCCCAGCATTTT
-	TRBV11-2	-	TRBJ2-7	CASSLAGVGEQYF	TGTGCCAGCAGCTTAGCCGGGGTAGGCGAGCAGTACTTC
-	TRBV5-1	-	TRBJ2-2	CASSLDAGELFF	TGCGCCAGCAGCTTGGACGCCGGGGAGCTGTTTTTT
-	TRBV9	TRBD2	TRBJ2-2	CASSVTRGLAGGPGGELFF	TGTGCCAGCAGCGTAACCCGAGGACTAGCGGGAGGGCCGGGCGGGGAGCTGTTTTTT
-	TRBV5-1	-	TRBJ1-2	CASSLAPGLYGYTF	TGCGCCAGCAGCTTGGCTCCCGGACTCTATGGCTACACCTTC
few	TRBV20-1	-	TRBJ2-1	CSASRSGVSPNEQFF	TGCAGTGCTAGTAGGAGCGGCGTTTCCCCCAATGAGCAGTTCTTC
-	TRBV18	-	TRBJ1-1	CASSSLENTEAFF	TGTGCCAGCTCATCTCTGGAAAACACTGAAGCTTTCTTT
-	TRBV7-3	TRBD2	TRBJ2-1	CASSYGLAYYNEQFF	TGTGCCAGCAGCTACGGACTAGCGTATTACAATGAGCAGTTCTTC
-	TRBV9	TRBD2	TRBJ2-1	CASSFRTSGRTDEQFF	TGTGCCAGCAGCTTCAGGACTAGCGGGAGAACTGATGAGCAGTTCTTC